What follows is one T cell receptor (beta chain) and its context. This CDR3 is 16 amino acids long. V was pared by 2 bases and J by 4 bases, with 5 bases of the junction left unmatched. Germline V CDR1 and CDR2: SGHAT, FQDESV (reference sequence). The sample belongs to a study of glioma-infiltrating T cells after dendritic cell vaccination. This table comes from immunoSEQ multiplex PCR, and its TCRdb copy is limited to in-frame clones, with some not included. The sample contains roughly 41,000 clones, just under 85% of which appear only once. This chain links TRBV11-1 with TRBJ2-1; 10 bases map to TRBD2. The receptor's source is a human donor with glioblastoma. The material was blood, obtained before dendritic cell vaccination. In nucleotides, the CDR3 is TGTGCCAGCAGCTTACGAGTAGCGGGGGGTTACAATGAGCAGTTCTTC. The encoded protein is CASSLRVAGGYNEQFF.